This T cell receptor beta chain was captured in a study of Graves' ophthalmopathy and Graves' hyperthyroidism. In regard to this clonotype: Mismatch with germline at one junction end may stem from a read error.

The CDR3 runs to 14 residues. Per germline, CDR1 SGHTA and CDR2 FQGNSA. For repertoire sequencing, the TCR beta CDR3 regions were amplified from RNA transcripts. Second-round multiplex PCR came after first-round RT-PCR with HTBI primers. TCRdb used MiXCR to reprocess the multiplex PCR reads, holding one entry per CDR3 protein. The sample lists about 600,000 distinct CDR3 sequences, less than 40% seen once, with about 4.2% in the top ten. The origin of this receptor is an adult man with Graves' hyperthyroidism. The chain recombines TRBV7-2 with TRBJ2-6, with D tentatively TRBD1 (5 bases). The sequenced material came from peripheral blood or thyroid tissue (not recorded which). The CDR3 DNA reads TGTGCCAGCAGCTTAGGGGCTGGGGCCAACGTCCTGGCTTTC. Translation gives CASSLGAGANVLAF.